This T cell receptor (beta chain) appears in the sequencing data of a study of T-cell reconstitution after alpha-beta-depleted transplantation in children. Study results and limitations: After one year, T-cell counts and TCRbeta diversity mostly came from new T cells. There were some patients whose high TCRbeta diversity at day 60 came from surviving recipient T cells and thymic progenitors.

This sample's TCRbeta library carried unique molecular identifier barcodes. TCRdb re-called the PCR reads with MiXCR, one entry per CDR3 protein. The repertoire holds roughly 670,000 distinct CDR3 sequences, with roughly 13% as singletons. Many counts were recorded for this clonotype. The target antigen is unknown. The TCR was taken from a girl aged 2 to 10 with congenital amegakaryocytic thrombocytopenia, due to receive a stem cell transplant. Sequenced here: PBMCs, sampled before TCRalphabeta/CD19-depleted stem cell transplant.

The CDR3 nucleotides are TGTGCCAGCAGCTTTCGCGGGAACTACAATGAGCAGTTCTTC. It codes for CASSFRGNYNEQFF. The V call is TRBV7-9, the J call TRBJ2-1; tentative D call: TRBD2 (6 bases). V was trimmed by 3 bases and J by 3 bases, leaving 9 bases between them. The CDR3 consists of 14 residues. The V gene's germline CDR1 is SEHNR and CDR2 FQNEAQ (reference sequence).